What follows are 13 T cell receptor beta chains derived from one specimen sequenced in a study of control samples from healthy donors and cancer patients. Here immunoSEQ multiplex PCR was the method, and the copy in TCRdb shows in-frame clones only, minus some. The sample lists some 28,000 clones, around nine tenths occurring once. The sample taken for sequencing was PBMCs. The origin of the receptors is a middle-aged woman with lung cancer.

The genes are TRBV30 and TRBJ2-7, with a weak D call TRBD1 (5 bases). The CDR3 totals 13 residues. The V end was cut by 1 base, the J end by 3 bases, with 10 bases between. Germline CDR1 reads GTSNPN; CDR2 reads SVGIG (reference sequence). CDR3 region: CAWSEGDLYEQYF. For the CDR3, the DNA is TGTGCCTGGAGTGAAGGGGATCTCTACGAGCAGTACTTC.

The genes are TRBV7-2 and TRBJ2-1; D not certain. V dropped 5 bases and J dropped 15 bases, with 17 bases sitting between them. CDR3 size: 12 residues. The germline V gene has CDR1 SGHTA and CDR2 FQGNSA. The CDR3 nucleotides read TGTGCCAGCAGCCAGGCCCGGATCAATCTGTTCTTC. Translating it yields CASSQARINLFF.

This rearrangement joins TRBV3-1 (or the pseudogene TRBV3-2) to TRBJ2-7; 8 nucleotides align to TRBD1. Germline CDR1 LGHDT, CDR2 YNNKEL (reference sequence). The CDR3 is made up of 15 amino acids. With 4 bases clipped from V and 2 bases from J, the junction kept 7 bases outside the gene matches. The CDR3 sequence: CASSPGTGGTYEQYF. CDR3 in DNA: TGTGCCAGCAGCCCGGGGACAGGCGGTACCTACGAGCAGTACTTC.

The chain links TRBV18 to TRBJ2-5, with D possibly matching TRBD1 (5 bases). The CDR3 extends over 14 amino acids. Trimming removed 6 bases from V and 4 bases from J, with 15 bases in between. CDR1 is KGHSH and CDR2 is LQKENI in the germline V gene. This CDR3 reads CASSPSRDGETQYF. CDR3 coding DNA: TGTGCCAGCTCTCCATCCAGGGATGGAGAGACCCAGTACTTC.

The chain's CDR3 is CASSSRGLAVTDTQYF. The CDR3, as DNA: TGTGCCAGCAGCTCCAGAGGACTAGCGGTCACAGATACGCAGTATTTT. This rearrangement joins TRBV9 to TRBJ2-3; TRBD2 agrees at 10 bases. This CDR3 has 16 residues. Germline V CDR1 and CDR2: SGDLS, YYNGEE. V shed 4 bases and J 2 bases; nucleotides not matched to a gene: 7.

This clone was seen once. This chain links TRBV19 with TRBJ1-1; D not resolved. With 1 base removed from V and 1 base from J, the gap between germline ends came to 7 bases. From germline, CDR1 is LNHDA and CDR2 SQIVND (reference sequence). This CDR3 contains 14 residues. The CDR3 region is CASSIGAANTEAFF. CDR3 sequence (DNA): TGTGCCAGTAGTATAGGAGCAGCGAACACTGAAGCTTTCTTT.

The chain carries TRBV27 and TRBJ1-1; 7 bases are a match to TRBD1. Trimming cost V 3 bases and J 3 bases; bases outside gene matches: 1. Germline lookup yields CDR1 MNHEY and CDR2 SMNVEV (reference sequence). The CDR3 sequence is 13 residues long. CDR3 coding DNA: TGTGCCAGCAGTTTGACAGGGTACACTGAAGCTTTCTTT. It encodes CASSLTGYTEAFF.

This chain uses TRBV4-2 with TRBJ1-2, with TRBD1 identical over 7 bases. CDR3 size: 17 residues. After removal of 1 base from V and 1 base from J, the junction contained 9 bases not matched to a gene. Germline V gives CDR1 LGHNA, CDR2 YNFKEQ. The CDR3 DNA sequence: TGTGCCAGCAGCCAAGTCCGGGACAGATCTCTTAACTATGGCTACACCTTC. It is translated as CASSQVRDRSLNYGYTF.

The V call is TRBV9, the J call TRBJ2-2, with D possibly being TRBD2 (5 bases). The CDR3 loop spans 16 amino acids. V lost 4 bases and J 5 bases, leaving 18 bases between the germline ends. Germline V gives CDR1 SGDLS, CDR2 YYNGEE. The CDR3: CASSPEASWETGELFF. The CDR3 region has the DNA TGTGCCAGCAGCCCAGAGGCCAGCTGGGAGACCGGGGAGCTGTTTTTT.

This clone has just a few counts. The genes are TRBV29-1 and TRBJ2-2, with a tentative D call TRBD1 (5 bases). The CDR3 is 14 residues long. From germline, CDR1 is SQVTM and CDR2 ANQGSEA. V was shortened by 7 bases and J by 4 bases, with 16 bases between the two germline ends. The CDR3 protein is CSATDTDRTGELFF. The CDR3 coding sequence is TGCAGCGCTACGGACACGGACCGCACCGGGGAGCTGTTTTTT.

The CDR3 nucleotides are TGTGCCCTCTCCGGGGTAGAATACAATGAGCAGTTCTTC. Translated: CALSGVEYNEQFF. The chain recombines TRBV2 with TRBJ2-1; a possible D gene is TRBD2 (5 bases). Germline assignment: CDR1 SNHLY and CDR2 FYNNEI. This CDR3 is 13 amino acids long. Trimming pared 11 bases from V and 4 bases from J, leaving 15 bases between.

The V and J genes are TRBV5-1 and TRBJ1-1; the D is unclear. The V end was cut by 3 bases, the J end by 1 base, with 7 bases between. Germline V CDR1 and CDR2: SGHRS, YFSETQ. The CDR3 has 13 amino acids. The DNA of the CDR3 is TGCGCCAGCAGCTGGGAAGCGAACACTGAAGCTTTCTTT. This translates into CASSWEANTEAFF. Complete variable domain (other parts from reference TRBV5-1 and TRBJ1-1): KAGVTQTPRYLIKTRGQQVTLSCSPISGHRSVSWYQQTPGQGLQFLFEYFSETQRNKGNFPGRFSGRQFSNSRSEMNVSTLELGDSALYLCASSWEANTEAFFGQGTRLTVV.

Here the CDR3 DNA reads TGTGCCAGTACTACCGGCGGCACAATACTTTATAGCAATCAGCCCCAGCATTTT. Its translation is CASTTGGTILYSNQPQHF. V and J are TRBV19 and TRBJ1-5; D not resolved. The CDR3 totals 18 residues. Looked up from germline, CDR1 is LNHDA and CDR2 is SQIVND (reference sequence). Trimming left V 7 bases short and J 0 bases short, with 22 bases between.